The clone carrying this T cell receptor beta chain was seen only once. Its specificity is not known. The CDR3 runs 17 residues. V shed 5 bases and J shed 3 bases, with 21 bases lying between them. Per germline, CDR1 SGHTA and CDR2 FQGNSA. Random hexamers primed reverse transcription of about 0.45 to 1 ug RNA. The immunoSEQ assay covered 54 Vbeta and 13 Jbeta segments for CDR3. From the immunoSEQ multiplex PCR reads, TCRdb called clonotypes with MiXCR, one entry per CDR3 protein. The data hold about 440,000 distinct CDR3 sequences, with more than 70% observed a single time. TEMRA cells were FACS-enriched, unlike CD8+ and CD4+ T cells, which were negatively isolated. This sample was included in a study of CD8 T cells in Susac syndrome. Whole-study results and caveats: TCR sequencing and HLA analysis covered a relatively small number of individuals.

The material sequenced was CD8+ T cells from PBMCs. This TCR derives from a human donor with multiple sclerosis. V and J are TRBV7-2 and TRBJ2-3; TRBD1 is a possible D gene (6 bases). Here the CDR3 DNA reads TGTGCCAGCAGCATAGACCCGGGACACCGAAGAACAGATACGCAGTATTTT. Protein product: CASSIDPGHRRTDTQYF.